Sequencing of this TCR beta chain was carried out in a study of blood T cells in healthy people across ages. Study context: Per every two T cells, about one barcoded beta molecule was captured by template switching.

V shed 3 bases and J shed 3 bases, with 12 bases lying between them. The CDR3 consists of 16 residues. Germline-derived CDR1 and CDR2 are KGHSH and LQKENI. This clonotype has ten or more counts. The second PCR ran about 6 to 12 cycles with a sample-barcoded 5' primer and J-beta primers. Every cDNA molecule carried a tag from a template-switch adaptor bearing 12 random nucleotides. TCRdb recomputed calls from the 5' RACE reads with MiXCR, one row per CDR3 protein. Of 550,000 to 800,000 distinct CDR3 sequences in the sample, roughly 32% were seen once. The V gene is TRBV18, the J gene TRBJ2-6; no clear D. The sequence came from a woman of 80 years or more in good health. Sequenced: blood. The CDR3 nucleotides read TGTGCCAGCTCACCTGTTCGCGTCGGTGGGGCCAACGTCCTGACTTTC. As protein: CASSPVRVGGANVLTF.